This T cell receptor beta chain was observed in a study of response to subunit inactivated influenza vaccine. Study-wide results and caveats: Researchers suggested that each seasonal influenza vaccination recruits few new T cells.

This clonotype turned up a few times. The target antigen is unknown. TCRdb used MiXCR to reprocess the RT-PCR reads, holding one entry per CDR3 protein. Here the sample spans hundreds of thousands of distinct CDR3 sequences, 7.5% to 8.5% being singletons. This TCR derives from a man between 50 and 75 years old who received an inactivated influenza vaccine. Sequenced material: PBMCs from blood, taken about 23 months after vaccination.

In nucleotides, the CDR3 is TGTGCCAGCAGCTACGGACTAGCGGGAGGGGATGAGCAGTTCTTC. Residues: CASSYGLAGGDEQFF. The chain couples TRBV7-9 to TRBJ2-1; 15 positions agree with TRBD2. The CDR3 runs 15 residues. Germline-derived CDR1 and CDR2 are SEHNR and FQNEAQ (reference sequence). V shed 4 bases and J 8 bases; nucleotides not matched to a gene: 3.